A selection of T cell receptor beta chains follows, all from one sample in a study of regulatory T cells in long-lasting Graves disease. Each CDR3 protein is one row after TCRdb ran MiXCR on the multiplex PCR reads. The sample carries hundreds of thousands of distinct CDR3 sequences, 16% recorded once. These same records also appear under a second study, on T cells in Graves' hyperthyroidism and ophthalmopathy.

The specimen comprised peripheral blood mononuclear cells (PBMCs), sampled at new diagnosis, from a patient treated with antithyroid drugs. The receptors originated from a woman under 40 with Graves disease. Both conserved end residues are trimmed from each CDR3. Only part of the rows carry a size: once, few, many, or a class if the clone is expanded.

clone size: many; V gene: TRBV20-1; J gene: TRBJ2-7; CDR3 protein: SGRGLASYEQY
clone size: many; V gene: TRBV28; J gene: TRBJ1-4; CDR3 protein: ASSSQRTYNEKLF
clone size: -; V gene: TRBV28; J gene: TRBJ2-7; CDR3 protein: ASSPFSRMSSYEQY
clone size: few; V gene: TRBV7-2; J gene: TRBJ1-3; CDR3 protein: ASSLTPHRDSGNTIY
clone size: many; V gene: TRBV7-6; J gene: TRBJ2-3; CDR3 protein: ASSLSSVGGTDTQY
clone size: many; V gene: TRBV18; J gene: TRBJ1-5; CDR3 protein: ASSRDRDILQPQH
clone size: -; V gene: TRBV27; J gene: TRBJ1-1; CDR3 protein: ASSSRRVANTEAF
clone size: many; V gene: TRBV6-2/TRBV6-3; J gene: TRBJ2-2; CDR3 protein: ASSYSASGRATGELF
clone size: few; V gene: TRBV29-1; J gene: TRBJ2-7; CDR3 protein: SVSEGTGTYEQY
clone size: many; V gene: TRBV27; J gene: TRBJ1-4; CDR3 protein: ASSYTGSSGKKLF
clone size: -; V gene: TRBV4-1; J gene: TRBJ1-3; CDR3 protein: ASSQPSYTIY
clone size: many; V gene: TRBV11-1; J gene: TRBJ1-2; CDR3 protein: ASSRTGGSYGYT
clone size: many; V gene: TRBV12-3/TRBV12-4; J gene: TRBJ2-1; CDR3 protein: ASLGRTTRLQSYNEQF
clone size: many; V gene: TRBV7-3; J gene: TRBJ1-2; CDR3 protein: ASSPDRGRDGYT
clone size: many; V gene: TRBV12-3/TRBV12-4; J gene: TRBJ1-2; CDR3 protein: ASKQGGGSYGYT
clone size: -; V gene: TRBV5-1; J gene: TRBJ2-7; CDR3 protein: ASSLEAFYEQY
clone size: -; V gene: TRBV5-4; J gene: TRBJ2-3; CDR3 protein: ASSSRAGGSTDTQY
clone size: many; V gene: TRBV5-1; J gene: TRBJ2-7; CDR3 protein: ASKREGDYEQY
clone size: many; V gene: TRBV5-1; J gene: TRBJ2-5; CDR3 protein: ASSVTAGGPVEQY
clone size: -; V gene: TRBV5-6; J gene: TRBJ2-1; CDR3 protein: ASSKPGVHNEQF
clone size: once; V gene: TRBV6-2/TRBV6-3; J gene: TRBJ1-5; CDR3 protein: ASSYSFGTENQPQH
clone size: few; V gene: TRBV5-8; J gene: TRBJ2-1; CDR3 protein: ASSPPSQPVWNEQF
clone size: -; V gene: TRBV6-1; J gene: TRBJ1-5; CDR3 protein: ASSDGLSGSNQPQH
clone size: -; V gene: TRBV28; J gene: TRBJ2-1; CDR3 protein: ASSLAGRPNNEQF
clone size: few; V gene: TRBV5-1; J gene: TRBJ1-2; CDR3 protein: ASSPREANYGYT
clone size: many; V gene: TRBV6-2/TRBV6-3; J gene: TRBJ2-3; CDR3 protein: ASSERKGAGVTDTQY
clone size: -; V gene: TRBV24-1; J gene: TRBJ1-2; CDR3 protein: ATSGGRVDGYT
clone size: many; V gene: TRBV6-1; J gene: TRBJ1-1; CDR3 protein: ASSMGVNTEAF
clone size: few; V gene: TRBV7-8; J gene: TRBJ1-3; CDR3 protein: ASSTRVSSGNTIY
clone size: many; V gene: TRBV6-2/TRBV6-3; J gene: TRBJ2-3; CDR3 protein: ASSLAPWTDTQY
clone size: many; V gene: TRBV6-4; J gene: TRBJ1-1; CDR3 protein: ASSPNALGLMNTEAF
clone size: -; V gene: TRBV20-1; J gene: TRBJ1-3; CDR3 protein: SATNGNTIY
clone size: many; V gene: TRBV12-3/TRBV12-4; J gene: TRBJ1-1; CDR3 protein: ASSLWGQSEAF